This is a list of T cell receptor beta chains from one sample in a study of blood T cell repertoires in COVID-19. Here immunoSEQ multiplex PCR was the method, and the copy in TCRdb shows in-frame clones only, minus some. The table shows 400,000 or so clones, with around 84% occurring only once. The sequenced sample consisted of peripheral blood. These receptors all stem from a human donor in a cohort sampled during active COVID-19. Each CDR3 is given with its conserved first and last residue. The D gene is left open where the match is weak. The size field is filled for only some rows; it gives once, few, many or a size class.

TRBJ2-7 TRBV5-1 TRBD1 - CASSLVQGAGEQYF TGCGCCAGCAGCTTGGTACAGGGGGCAGGGGAGCAGTACTTC
TRBJ2-5 TRBV6-2/TRBV6-3 - - CASSYSVGGGETQYF TGTGCCAGCAGTTACTCGGTCGGGGGAGGAGAGACCCAGTACTTC
TRBJ2-3 TRBV19 - - CASSTGWAADTQYF TGTGCCAGTAGTACAGGGTGGGCCGCAGATACGCAGTATTTT
TRBJ2-3 TRBV6-5 TRBD2 - CASSSPPSGSTDTQYF TGTGCCAGCAGTTCGCCCCCTAGCGGTAGCACAGATACGCAGTATTTT
TRBJ2-5 TRBV7-2 - - CASSLSQGGLETQYF TGTGCCAGCAGCTTGAGCCAGGGTGGATTGGAGACCCAGTACTTC
TRBJ2-7 TRBV7-3 TRBD2 - CASSFSGGYEQYF TGTGCCAGCAGCTTTTCGGGGGGCTACGAGCAGTACTTC
TRBJ2-7 TRBV29-1 - - CSVVPRRGEQYF TGCAGCGTTGTTCCCCGAAGGGGCGAGCAGTACTTC
TRBJ2-5 TRBV18 - - CASSPVSGETQYF TGTGCCAGCTCACCAGTCTCCGGGGAGACCCAGTACTTC
TRBJ1-2 TRBV6-5 TRBD1 - CASSLQGARGYTF TGTGCCAGCAGTTTACAGGGGGCGCGTGGCTACACCTTC
TRBJ2-7 TRBV16 TRBD1 many CASSGTGDYEQYF TGTGCCAGCAGTGGGACAGGGGACTACGAGCAGTACTTC
TRBJ2-5 TRBV29-1 TRBD1 - CSANRGPQETQYF TGCAGCGCTAACAGGGGGCCCCAAGAGACCCAGTACTTC
TRBJ2-7 TRBV10-3 TRBD2 - CAISDPSGRAAYEQYF TGTGCCATCAGTGACCCAAGCGGGAGGGCAGCCTACGAGCAGTACTTC
TRBJ1-4 TRBV11-3 TRBD1 once CASSSPGQGSDRNEKLFF TGTGCCAGCAGCTCTCCGGGACAGGGGTCCGATCGTAATGAAAAACTGTTTTTT
TRBJ1-1 TRBV19 TRBD1 - CASSTSGTENTEAFF TGTGCCAGTAGTACTTCCGGGACAGAGAACACTGAAGCTTTCTTT
TRBJ2-3 TRBV7-9 TRBD2 many CASSPGLGEKGDTQYF TGTGCCAGCAGCCCGGGACTAGGGGAGAAGGGAGATACGCAGTATTTT
TRBJ2-7 TRBV6-5 TRBD1 - CASRDDRGSYEQYF TGTGCCAGCAGGGACGACAGGGGGTCTTACGAGCAGTACTTC
TRBJ2-4 TRBV18 - - CASSPPATGPLQYF TGTGCCAGCTCACCACCGGCGACTGGCCCCCTTCAGTACTTC
TRBJ2-3 TRBV4-1 TRBD2 - CASSHPLAGLTDTQYF TGCGCCAGCAGCCACCCACTAGCGGGACTAACAGATACGCAGTATTTT
TRBJ2-5 TRBV6-1 TRBD2 - CASSDAGALYQETQYF TGTGCCAGCAGTGACGCGGGAGCGTTGTACCAAGAGACCCAGTACTTC
TRBJ1-2 TRBV7-9 - - CASSSGQGFYGYTF TGTGCCAGCAGCTCAGGTCAGGGTTTTTATGGCTACACCTTC
TRBJ2-3 TRBV5-5 - - CASSLVAGTDTQYF TGTGCCAGCAGCTTGGTCGCGGGCACAGATACGCAGTATTTT
TRBJ1-5 TRBV24-1 - - CATSDRGLNQPQHF TGTGCCACCAGTGATCGGGGGTTAAATCAGCCCCAGCATTTT
TRBJ2-5 TRBV23-1 TRBD1 - CASGPVGTGTLQTQYF TGCGCCAGCGGGCCAGTGGGGACAGGGACATTACAGACCCAGTACTTC
TRBJ2-7 TRBV7-8 TRBD2 - CASSLFLPKSGGRGAHEQYF TGTGCCAGCAGCTTATTTTTGCCTAAGTCGGGCGGGAGAGGTGCCCACGAGCAGTACTTC
TRBJ1-4 TRBV3-1/TRBV3-2 - - CASSQTGITNEKLFF TGTGCCAGCAGCCAAACAGGCATCACTAATGAAAAACTGTTTTTT
TRBJ2-7 TRBV29-1 TRBD1 - CSARTGGLSYEQYF TGCAGCGCCAGGACAGGTGGACTCTCCTACGAGCAGTACTTC
TRBJ1-1 TRBV15 TRBD1 - CATSRVGQGAEAFF TGTGCCACCAGCAGAGTAGGACAGGGGGCGGAAGCTTTCTTT
TRBJ1-2 TRBV3-1/TRBV3-2 TRBD1 - CASSPDRERRSGYTF TGTGCCAGCAGCCCGGACAGGGAAAGAAGAAGCGGCTACACCTTC
TRBJ1-2 TRBV28 TRBD1 - CASSPPGQGMGGYTF TGTGCCAGCAGTCCACCGGGACAGGGGATGGGTGGCTACACCTTC
TRBJ2-5 TRBV3-1/TRBV3-2 - - CASSQTTAETQYF TGTGCCAGCAGCCAGACTACCGCAGAGACCCAGTACTTC
TRBJ2-5 TRBV7-7 TRBD2 - CASSVAREVGTQYF TGTGCCAGCAGCGTTGCTCGGGAGGTTGGGACCCAGTACTTC
TRBJ1-6 TRBV5-4 TRBD1 - CASSSGQGINSPLHF TGTGCCAGCAGCTCTGGACAGGGAATTAATTCACCCCTCCACTTT
TRBJ2-7 TRBV2 - - CASGEEVSAYEQYF TGTGCCAGCGGGGAAGAAGTAAGCGCCTACGAGCAGTACTTC
TRBJ2-2 TRBV7-3 - - CASSLSRDNGELFF TGTGCCAGCAGCTTATCACGGGATAACGGGGAGCTGTTTTTT
TRBJ1-6 TRBV11-1 TRBD1 - CASSPRTGDNSPLHF TGTGCCAGCAGCCCCCGGACAGGGGACAATTCACCCCTCCACTTT
TRBJ2-3 TRBV2 - - CASSESFGGTQYF TGTGCCAGCAGTGAATCGTTCGGAGGCACGCAGTATTTT
TRBJ2-3 TRBV9 - - CASSVEEGATDTQYF TGTGCCAGCAGCGTAGAGGAGGGGGCCACAGATACGCAGTATTTT